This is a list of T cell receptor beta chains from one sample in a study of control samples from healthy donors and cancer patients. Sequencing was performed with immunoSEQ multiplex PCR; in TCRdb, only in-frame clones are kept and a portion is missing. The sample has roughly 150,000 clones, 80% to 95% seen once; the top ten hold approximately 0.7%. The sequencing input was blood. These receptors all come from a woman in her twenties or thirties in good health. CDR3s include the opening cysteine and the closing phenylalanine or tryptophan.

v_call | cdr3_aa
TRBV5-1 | CASSWGAGDISRDPEAFF
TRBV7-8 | CASSLALYSSTDTQYF
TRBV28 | CASSLQHRGYTF
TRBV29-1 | CSVEYENLLQETQYF
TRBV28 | CASSPNVQGADEQYF
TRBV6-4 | CASSVAGTSGPPAYEQYF
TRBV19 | CASSIWGAQETQYF
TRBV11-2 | CASANLRGRTNEKLFF
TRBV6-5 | CASRDRLPGANVLTF
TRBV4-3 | CASSQGLSGSAGELFF
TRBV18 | CASSLNRGGRFQPQHF
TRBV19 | CASKAGGFNTEAFF
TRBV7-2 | CASSSTGTKHYEQYF
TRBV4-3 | CASSQRQGNTGELFF
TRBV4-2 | CASSQQDQGGYEQYF
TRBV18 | CASSPPRIGEGPYEQYF
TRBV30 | CAWTGGDSTDTQYF
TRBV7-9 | CASSLGLAGASGANVLTF
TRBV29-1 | CSVAGGGTYEQYF
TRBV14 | CASSPRSGFTGLAATDTQYF
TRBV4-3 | CASSQVQVGEAFF
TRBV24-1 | CATSDLPGLAGVSDTQYF
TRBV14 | CASSQEVPPYEQYF
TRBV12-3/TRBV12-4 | CASSFGGNTIYF
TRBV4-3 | CASSQDWGNTEAFF
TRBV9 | CASSVEYEAGGETQYF
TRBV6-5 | CASSKDRGGGYTF
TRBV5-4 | CASSLWGVGGGYTF
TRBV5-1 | CASSSTVQGEKLFF
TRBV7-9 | CASSSTDSGLLGNIQYF
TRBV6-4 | CASSEEPPGEQFF
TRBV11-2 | CASSLDRWMGLPKDPDTQYF
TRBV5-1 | CASSLTGTGSATNEKLFF
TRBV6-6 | CASSYWKDFSYEQYF
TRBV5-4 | CASSVGGLGGTGELFF